This T cell receptor beta chain stems from a study of cytomegalovirus exposure and HLA in healthy donors. Both 60 Vbeta primers and 13 Jbeta primers went into the PCR. Assay used: immunoSEQ multiplex PCR; TCRdb lists only in-frame clones, some missing. The sample holds 150,000 or so clones, 80% to 85% seen once. Germline CDR1 is LGHNA and CDR2 is YSLEER. The CDR3 extends over 13 amino acids. V gave up 6 bases and J gave up 2 bases, with 9 bases separating them. The J gene is TRBJ2-3, the V gene TRBV4-3; D is unclear. Sequenced sample: PBMCs. The receptor was isolated from a male donor in good health and CMV-seropositive. CDR3: CASSDSYTDTQYF. In DNA form, the CDR3 reads TGCGCCAGCAGTGACTCTTACACAGATACGCAGTATTTT.